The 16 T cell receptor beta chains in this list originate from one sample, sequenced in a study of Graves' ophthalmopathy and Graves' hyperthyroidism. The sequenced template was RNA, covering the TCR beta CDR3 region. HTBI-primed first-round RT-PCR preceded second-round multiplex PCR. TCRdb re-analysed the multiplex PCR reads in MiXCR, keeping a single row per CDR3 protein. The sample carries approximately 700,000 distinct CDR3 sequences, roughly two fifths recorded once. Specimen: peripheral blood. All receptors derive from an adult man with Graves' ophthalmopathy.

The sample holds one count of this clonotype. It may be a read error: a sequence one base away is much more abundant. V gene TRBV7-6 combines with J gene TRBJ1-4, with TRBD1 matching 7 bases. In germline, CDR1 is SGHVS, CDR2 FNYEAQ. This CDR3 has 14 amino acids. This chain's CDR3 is CASRLGQGGEKLFF. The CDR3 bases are TGTGCCAGCAGATTAGGGCAGGGGGGTGAAAAACTGTTTTTT.

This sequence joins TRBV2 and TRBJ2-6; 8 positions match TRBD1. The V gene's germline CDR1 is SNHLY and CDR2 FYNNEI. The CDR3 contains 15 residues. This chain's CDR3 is CASTGEVSGANVLTF. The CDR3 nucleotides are TGTGCTTCGACAGGGGAGGTCTCTGGGGCCAACGTCCTGACTTTC.

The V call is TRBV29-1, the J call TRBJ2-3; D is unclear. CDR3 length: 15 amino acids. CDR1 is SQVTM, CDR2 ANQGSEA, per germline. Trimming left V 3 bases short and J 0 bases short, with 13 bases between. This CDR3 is CSVDPQRASTDTQYF. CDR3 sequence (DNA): TGCAGCGTTGACCCCCAAAGGGCTAGCACAGATACGCAGTATTTT.

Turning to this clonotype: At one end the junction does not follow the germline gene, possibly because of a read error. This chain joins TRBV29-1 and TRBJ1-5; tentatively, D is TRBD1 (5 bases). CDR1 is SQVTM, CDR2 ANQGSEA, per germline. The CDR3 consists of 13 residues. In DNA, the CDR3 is TGCAGCTTTGAGGGGCGAAGCAATCAGCCCCAGCATTTT. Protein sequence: CSFEGRSNQPQHF.

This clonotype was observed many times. CDR3 amino acids: CASSSLTADEKLFF. CDR3 DNA sequence: TGTGCCAGCAGCTCATTGACAGCCGATGAAAAACTGTTTTTT. This sequence joins TRBV7-9 and TRBJ1-4; possible D gene TRBD1, 5 bases. Germline loops: CDR1 SEHNR, CDR2 FQNEAQ (reference sequence). Trimming pared 4 bases from V and 6 bases from J, leaving 12 bases between. This CDR3 is built from 14 residues.

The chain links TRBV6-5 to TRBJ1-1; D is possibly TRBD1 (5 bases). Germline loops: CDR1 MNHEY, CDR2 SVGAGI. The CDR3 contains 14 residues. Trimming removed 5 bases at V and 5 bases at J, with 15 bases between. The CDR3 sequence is CASSRGEGATEAFF. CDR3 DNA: TGTGCCAGCAGTCGGGGGGAGGGAGCAACTGAAGCTTTCTTT.

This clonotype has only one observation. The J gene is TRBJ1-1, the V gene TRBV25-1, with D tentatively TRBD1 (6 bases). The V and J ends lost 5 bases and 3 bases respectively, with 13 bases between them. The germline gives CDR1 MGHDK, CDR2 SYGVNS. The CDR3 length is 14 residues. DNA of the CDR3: TGTGCCAGCAGTTTGGGGGCCCGATACACTGAAGCTTTCTTT. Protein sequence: CASSLGARYTEAFF.

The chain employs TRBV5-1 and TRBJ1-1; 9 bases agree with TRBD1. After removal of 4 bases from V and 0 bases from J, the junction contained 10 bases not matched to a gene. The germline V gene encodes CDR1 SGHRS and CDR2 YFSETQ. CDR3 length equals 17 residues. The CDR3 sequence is CASSVTGTGNLNTEAFF. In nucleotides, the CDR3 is TGCGCCAGCAGCGTAACCGGGACAGGGAATCTGAACACTGAAGCTTTCTTT.

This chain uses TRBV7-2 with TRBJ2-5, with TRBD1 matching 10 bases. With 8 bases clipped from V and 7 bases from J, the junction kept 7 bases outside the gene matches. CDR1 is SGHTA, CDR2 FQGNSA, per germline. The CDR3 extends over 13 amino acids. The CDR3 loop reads CASPDRGRATQYF. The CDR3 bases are TGTGCCAGCCCCGACAGGGGGCGGGCGACCCAGTACTTC.

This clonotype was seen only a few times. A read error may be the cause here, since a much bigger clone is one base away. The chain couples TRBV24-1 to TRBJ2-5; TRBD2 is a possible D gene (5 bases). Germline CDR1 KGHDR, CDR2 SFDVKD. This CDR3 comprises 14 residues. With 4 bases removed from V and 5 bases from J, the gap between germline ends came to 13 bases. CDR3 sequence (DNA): TGTGCCACCAGTGAAGCCGGGAAGCGGGAGACCCAGTACTTC. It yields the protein CATSEAGKRETQYF.

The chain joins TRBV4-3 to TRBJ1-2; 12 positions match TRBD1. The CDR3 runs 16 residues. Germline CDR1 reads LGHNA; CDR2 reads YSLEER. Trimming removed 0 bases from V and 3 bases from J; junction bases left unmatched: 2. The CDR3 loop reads CASSQDGTGGHYGYTF. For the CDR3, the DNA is TGCGCCAGCAGCCAAGATGGGACAGGGGGCCACTATGGCTACACCTTC.

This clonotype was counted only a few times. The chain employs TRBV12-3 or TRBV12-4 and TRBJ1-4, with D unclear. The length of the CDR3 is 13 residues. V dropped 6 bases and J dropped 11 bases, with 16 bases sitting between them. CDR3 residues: CASSQDVDPKLFF. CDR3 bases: TGTGCCAGCAGCCAAGATGTCGACCCTAAACTGTTTTTT.

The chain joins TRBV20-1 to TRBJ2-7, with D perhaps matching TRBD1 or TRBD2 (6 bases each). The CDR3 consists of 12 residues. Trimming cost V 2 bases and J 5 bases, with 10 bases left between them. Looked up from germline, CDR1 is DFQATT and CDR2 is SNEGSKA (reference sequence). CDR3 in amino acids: CSARPGANEQYF. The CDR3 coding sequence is TGCAGTGCTAGACCGGGGGCGAACGAGCAGTACTTC.

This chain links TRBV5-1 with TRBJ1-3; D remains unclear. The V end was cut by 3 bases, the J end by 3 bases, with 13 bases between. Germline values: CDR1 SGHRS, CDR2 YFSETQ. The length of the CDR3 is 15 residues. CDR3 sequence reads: CASSYGSLYGNTIYF. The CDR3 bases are TGCGCCAGCAGCTACGGGAGCCTCTATGGAAACACCATATATTTT.

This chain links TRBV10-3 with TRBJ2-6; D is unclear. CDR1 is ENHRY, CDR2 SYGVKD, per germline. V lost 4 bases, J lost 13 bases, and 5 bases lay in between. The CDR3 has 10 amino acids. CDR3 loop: CAISVGVLTF. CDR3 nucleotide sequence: TGTGCCATCAGTGTTGGAGTCCTGACTTTC.

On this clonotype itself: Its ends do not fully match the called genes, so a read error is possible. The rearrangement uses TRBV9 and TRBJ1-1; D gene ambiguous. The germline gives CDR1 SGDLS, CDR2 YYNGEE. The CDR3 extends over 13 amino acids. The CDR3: CAGSVGIGTEAFF. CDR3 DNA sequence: TGTGCCGGCAGCGTAGGAATCGGGACTGAAGCTTTCTTT.